The 30 T cell receptor beta chains below all came from one sample that was sequenced in a study of graft-versus-host responses after intestinal transplantation. Their cognate antigens are unknown. Assay: immunoSEQ multiplex PCR; the TCRdb copy retains only in-frame clones and omits some. Of approximately 60,000 clones detected, roughly nine tenths appear once; the ten largest clones hold 1.5% to 2%. The source material was unstimulated CD8+ T cells sorted from spleen or lymph node cells, sampled before transplant. The receptors here all came from a human donor who was the organ donor for an intestinal transplant.

The chain joins TRBV9 to TRBJ1-1, with TRBD1 as a possible D gene (6 bases). CDR1 and CDR2 from the germline V gene are SGDLS and YYNGEE. V dropped 3 bases and J dropped 0 bases, with 12 bases sitting between them. The CDR3 is made up of 15 amino acids. CDR3 nucleotide sequence: TGTGCCAGCAGCGATGAGACAGGCATGAACACTGAAGCTTTCTTT. Amino acid sequence: CASSDETGMNTEAFF.

The chain is built from TRBV18 and TRBJ1-2; D remains ambiguous. The CDR3 is 15 residues long. Germline-derived CDR1 and CDR2 are KGHSH and LQKENI. Trimming took off 3 bases at V and 1 base at J, with 12 bases between the two ends. In DNA, the CDR3 is TGTGCCAGCTCACCGCCCGGAGATTTTAACTATGGCTACACCTTC. Encoded protein: CASSPPGDFNYGYTF.

The V call is TRBV7-6, the J call TRBJ1-3, with a possible D match to TRBD1 (6 bases). Trimming cost V 8 bases and J 3 bases, with 14 bases left between them. The CDR3 is made up of 14 amino acids. CDR1 is SGHVS and CDR2 is FNYEAQ in the germline V gene. Written as DNA, the CDR3 is TGTGCCAGCTGCGCGGCAGGGGTTGGAAACACCATATATTTT. It specifies CASCAAGVGNTIYF.

This chain connects TRBV27 to TRBJ1-5; 10 positions agree with TRBD1. CDR1 is MNHEY, CDR2 SMNVEV, per germline (reference sequence). V shed 5 bases, J shed 7 bases, and the junction held 8 bases outside the gene matches. CDR3 length: 15 amino acids. CDR3 in DNA: TGTGCCAGCAGTCCCGGGACAGGGGAGGGGCAGCCCCAGCATTTT. This encodes CASSPGTGEGQPQHF.

This clone is a singleton in its sample. The chain links TRBV7-9 to TRBJ2-5; 7 nucleotides align to TRBD2. Losses at the gene ends were 6 bases for V and 2 bases for J; bases not matched to a gene: 9. Germline values: CDR1 SEHNR, CDR2 FQNEAQ (reference sequence). The CDR3 runs 15 residues. CDR3 in DNA: TGTGCCAGCAGACCCCGAGGCGGGGGTCAAGAGACCCAGTACTTC. It translates to CASRPRGGGQETQYF. Drawing the rest from reference TRBV7-9 and TRBJ2-5, the complete variable domain is DTGVSQNPRHKITKRGQNVTFRCDPISEHNRLYWYRQTLGQGPEFLTYFQNEAQLEKSRLLSDRFSAERPKGSFSTLEIQRTEQGDSAMYLCASRPRGGGQETQYFGPGTRLLVL.

The chain is built from TRBV6-4 and TRBJ2-1, with 10 bases matching TRBD2. Germline trimming cut 3 bases from V and 7 bases from J; bases unmatched to any gene: 6. From germline, CDR1 is MRHNA and CDR2 SNTAGT. This CDR3 spans 15 amino acids. In nucleotides, the CDR3 is TGTGCCAGCAGTGAACAGCCTAGCGGGAGAAATGAGCAGTTCTTC. It encodes CASSEQPSGRNEQFF.

The genes are TRBV6-5 and TRBJ2-1, with 11 nucleotides matching TRBD2. There are 14 residues in the CDR3. Germline trimming cut 4 bases from V and 7 bases from J; bases unmatched to any gene: 3. Germline CDR1 MNHEY, CDR2 SVGAGI. As DNA, the CDR3 is TGTGCCAGCAGTTTGTCTAGCGGGAGGAATGAGCAGTTCTTC. The encoded protein is CASSLSSGRNEQFF.

This chain links TRBV7-6 with TRBJ2-7, with a tentative D call TRBD1 (5 bases). The CDR3 runs to 14 residues. Trimming shortened V by 5 bases and J by 3 bases, and 14 bases separated the two germline ends. Germline CDR1 and CDR2: SGHVS and FNYEAQ. The CDR3 coding sequence is TGTGCCAGCAGCCCAGATCAGGGTTACTACGAGCAGTACTTC. Protein product: CASSPDQGYYEQYF.

This chain connects TRBV28 to TRBJ2-7; 10 bases agree with TRBD2. The germline V gene encodes CDR1 MDHEN and CDR2 SYDVKM. The ends lost 8 bases at V and 7 bases at J; junction bases unmatched: 8. The CDR3 length is 13 residues. The CDR3 bases are TGTGCCAGCGGACCAGATAGCGGGAGGGAGCAGTACTTC. It codes for CASGPDSGREQYF.

The chain joins TRBV5-4 to TRBJ2-1, with 10 bases identical to TRBD2. After removal of 8 bases from V and 6 bases from J, the junction contained 2 bases not matched to a gene. The germline CDR1 and CDR2 sequences are SGHNT and YYREEE (reference sequence). The CDR3 is 12 amino acids. CDR3 DNA: TGTGCCAGTAGCGGGAGGCGCAATGAGCAGTTCTTC. It is translated as CASSGRRNEQFF.

V usage is TRBV27 and J usage is TRBJ1-4; 8 bases match TRBD1. V lost 2 bases, J lost 6 bases, and 5 bases stayed unmatched. Germline values: CDR1 MNHEY, CDR2 SMNVEV (reference sequence). CDR3 length equals 15 residues. The CDR3 DNA is TGTGCCAGCAGTTTAAAGTGGGGACAGGATGAAAAACTGTTTTTT. As protein: CASSLKWGQDEKLFF.

The chain has TRBV19 and TRBJ2-7; no definite D call. Germline V gives CDR1 LNHDA, CDR2 SQIVND (reference sequence). Trimming took off 2 bases at V and 2 bases at J, with 10 bases between the two ends. This CDR3 comprises 14 residues. The CDR3 region is CASSIPELPYEQYF. The CDR3 DNA reads as TGTGCCAGTAGTATACCTGAGCTTCCCTACGAGCAGTACTTC.

In this sample, this clone turned up once. This chain uses TRBV19 with TRBJ2-7, with 10 bases fitting TRBD2. Germline V gene data show CDR1 as LNHDA and CDR2 as SQIVND (reference sequence). The CDR3 has 14 residues. J gave up 4 bases and V 5 bases, and 5 bases lay outside the gene matches. The chain's CDR3 is CASSSAGGRYEQYF. CDR3 nucleotides: TGTGCCAGTAGTTCAGCGGGAGGGCGATACGAGCAGTACTTC.

J is TRBJ2-1 and V is TRBV27, with D tentatively TRBD2 (6 bases). CDR1 is MNHEY and CDR2 is SMNVEV in the germline V gene (reference sequence). CDR3 length: 15 residues. The V and J ends lost 2 bases and 0 bases respectively, with 8 bases between them. CDR3 protein: CASSLMGGSYNEQFF. The CDR3 nucleotides read TGTGCCAGCAGTTTAATGGGAGGCTCCTACAATGAGCAGTTCTTC.

This clone was picked up one time. V usage is TRBV19 and J usage is TRBJ1-2; 7 bases match TRBD1. Germline V gene lookup returns CDR1 LNHDA and CDR2 SQIVND (reference sequence). This CDR3 is built from 13 residues. Germline trimming cut 6 bases from V and 0 bases from J; bases unmatched to any gene: 1. The CDR3 sequence is CASRQGTNYGYTF. DNA for the CDR3: TGTGCCAGTAGACAGGGGACTAACTATGGCTACACCTTC. Combining the CDR3 with reference TRBV19 and TRBJ1-2 gives the whole variable domain DGGITQSPKYLFRKEGQNVTLSCEQNLNHDAMYWYRQDPGQGLRLIYYSQIVNDFQKGDIAEGYSVSREKKESFPLTVTSAQKNPTAFYLCASRQGTNYGYTFGSGTRLTVV.

The chain joins TRBV11-2 to TRBJ1-4, with D maybe TRBD1 (6 bases). Germline assignment: CDR1 SGHAT and CDR2 FQNNGV. There are 17 residues in the CDR3. V was clipped by 2 bases and J by 7 bases, with 20 bases between them. Here the CDR3 reads CASSLLRAGGGGEKLFF. CDR3 nucleotide sequence: TGTGCCAGCAGCTTACTCAGGGCGGGGGGCGGAGGTGAAAAACTGTTTTTT.

The chain couples TRBV6-5 to TRBJ1-2, with TRBD1 as a possible D gene (5 bases). The CDR3 is 13 amino acids. V shed 2 bases and J shed 7 bases, with 11 bases lying between them. Germline V lookup: CDR1 MNHEY, CDR2 SVGAGI. The CDR3 protein is CASSYKGQGGYTF. The CDR3 nucleotides read TGTGCCAGCAGTTACAAGGGGCAAGGTGGCTACACCTTC.

The chain has TRBV6-6 and TRBJ2-5; D uncertain. From germline, CDR1 is MNHNY and CDR2 SVGAGI (reference sequence). Deletions cut 7 bases from V and 5 bases from J, with 17 bases between. This CDR3 spans 14 amino acids. The CDR3 reads CASTYLRVGETQYF. CDR3 bases: TGTGCCAGCACCTACCTCCGGGTTGGTGAGACCCAGTACTTC.

The genes are TRBV30 and TRBJ2-7; maybe TRBD2 (6 bases). The V end lost 1 base, the J end lost 6 bases, and 13 bases lay between the germline ends. The CDR3 contains 13 residues. The germline CDR1 and CDR2 sequences are GTSNPN and SVGIG (reference sequence). The CDR3 protein is CAWSGTEGLEQYF. In nucleotides, the CDR3 is TGTGCCTGGAGTGGAACGGAGGGGCTCGAGCAGTACTTC.

The gene calls are TRBV19 and TRBJ2-6; D remains unclear. Trimming took 6 bases from V and 2 from J, leaving 2 bases between them. The CDR3 runs to 12 residues. Per germline, CDR1 LNHDA and CDR2 SQIVND (reference sequence). CDR3 protein: CASSAGANVLTF. The DNA for the CDR3 is TGTGCCAGTAGCGCTGGGGCCAACGTCCTGACTTTC.

The CDR3 DNA reads TGCGCCAGCAGTGGATTAGCTCGACTCACAGATACGCAGTATTTT. The encoded protein is CASSGLARLTDTQYF. The gene calls are TRBV10-2 and TRBJ2-3; D not resolved. Germline V gene sequence: CDR1 WSHSY, CDR2 SAAADI. Trimming shortened V by 4 bases and J by 2 bases, and 13 bases separated the two germline ends. CDR3 length: 15 residues.

V and J are TRBV5-6 and TRBJ2-2; maybe TRBD2 (6 bases). Germline V gene data show CDR1 as SGHDT and CDR2 as YYEEEE. With 4 bases removed from V and 5 bases from J, the gap between germline ends came to 24 bases. The CDR3 contains 18 residues. The DNA of the CDR3 is TGTGCCAGCAGCCACTTGATGGCTGACCCTGGGGGGACCGGGGAGCTGTTTTTT. Protein: CASSHLMADPGGTGELFF.

The V and J genes are TRBV7-2 and TRBJ1-2; D is unclear. This CDR3 region has 14 residues. CDR1 is SGHTA and CDR2 is FQGNSA in the germline V gene. The V end was cut by 1 base, the J end by 5 bases, with 11 bases between. This chain's CDR3 is CASSLVPGLYGYTF. The CDR3 DNA follows: TGTGCCAGCAGCTTAGTCCCGGGATTGTATGGCTACACCTTC.

The chain uses TRBV6-7 and TRBJ1-5, with a weak D call TRBD1 (5 bases). TRBV6-7 is placed among ORFs of uncertain function. The CDR3 has 16 residues. Trimming left V 0 bases short and J 5 bases short, with 14 bases between. The CDR3 region is CASSYSRGPYYQPQHF. DNA of the CDR3: TGTGCCAGCAGTTACTCGCGGGGACCTTATTATCAGCCCCAGCATTTT.

This rearrangement joins TRBV28 to TRBJ2-7; D may be TRBD1 (6 bases). The germline V gene encodes CDR1 MDHEN and CDR2 SYDVKM. V was trimmed by 6 bases and J by 3 bases, leaving 12 bases between them. CDR3 length: 13 amino acids. Here the CDR3 DNA reads TGTGCCAGCAGCCGAACAGGGTACTACGAGCAGTACTTC. It is translated as CASSRTGYYEQYF.

V and J are TRBV5-4 and TRBJ2-7, with D perhaps TRBD2 (6 bases). The germline CDR1 and CDR2 sequences are SGHNT and YYREEE (reference sequence). Trimming stripped 0 bases from V and 1 base from J, with 8 bases between. The CDR3 is 14 amino acids. The CDR3 loop reads CASSLDGLSYEQYF. The CDR3 region has the DNA TGTGCCAGCAGCTTGGACGGACTATCCTACGAGCAGTACTTC. The variable domain in full, completed from reference TRBV5-4 and TRBJ2-7, reads ETGVTQSPTHLIKTRGQQVTLRCSSQSGHNTVSWYQQALGQGPQFIFQYYREEENGRGNFPPRFSGLQFPNYSSELNVNALELDDSALYLCASSLDGLSYEQYFGPGTRLTVT.

V gene TRBV7-9 combines with J gene TRBJ2-2; weak D call: TRBD1 (6 bases). This CDR3 has 16 residues. Trimming cost V 5 bases and J 6 bases, with 19 bases left between them. CDR1 and CDR2 (germline): SEHNR, FQNEAQ (reference sequence). The DNA of the CDR3 is TGTGCCAGCAGCGACGCATTGACAGGCATGGCCGGGGAGCTGTTTTTT. Translation: CASSDALTGMAGELFF. The variable domain in full, with the rest retrieved from reference TRBV7-9 and TRBJ2-2, is DTGVSQNPRHKITKRGQNVTFRCDPISEHNRLYWYRQTLGQGPEFLTYFQNEAQLEKSRLLSDRFSAERPKGSFSTLEIQRTEQGDSAMYLCASSDALTGMAGELFFGEGSRLTVL.

This chain links TRBV30 with TRBJ1-1; no firm D call. V gave up 4 bases and J gave up 0 bases, with 9 bases separating them. Germline lookup yields CDR1 GTSNPN and CDR2 SVGIG (reference sequence). The CDR3 is 13 amino acids. The CDR3 DNA follows: TGTGCCTGGACTACTCTAATGAACACTGAAGCTTTCTTT. It yields the protein CAWTTLMNTEAFF. Looking up the rest from reference TRBV30 and TRBJ1-1 gives the full variable domain: SQTIHQWPATLVQPVGSPLSLECTVEGTSNPNLYWYRQAAGRGLQLLFYSVGIGQISSEVPQNLSASRPQDRQFILSSKKLLLSDSGFYLCAWTTLMNTEAFFGQGTRLTVV.

The chain links TRBV4-1 to TRBJ1-5; 7 bases agree with TRBD1. CDR1 is MGHRA and CDR2 is YSYEKL in the germline V gene. This CDR3 is built from 17 residues. Trimming took 0 bases from V and 3 from J; bases not matched to a gene: 8. The CDR3 reads CASSQDERDSLNQPQHF. The CDR3 region has the DNA TGCGCCAGCAGCCAAGATGAAAGGGACAGCCTCAATCAGCCCCAGCATTTT.

CDR3 sequence (DNA): TGTGCCAGCAGTTTATTCCTAGCGGGAGTAAAGGACAATGAGCAGTTCTTC. Translation: CASSLFLAGVKDNEQFF. The chain employs TRBV27 and TRBJ2-1; 10 bases fit TRBD2. Germline V gene data show CDR1 as MNHEY and CDR2 as SMNVEV (reference sequence). This CDR3 comprises 17 residues. V gave up 1 base and J gave up 5 bases; unmatched junction bases: 8.